This T cell receptor beta chain was found in a study of human T cells and chemical hapten exposure listed by TCRdb under 2021. A note on the overall study: For sensitization, 2% DPC in acetone was applied to a roughly 2 cm by roughly 2 cm area of upper inner arm skin. Throughout the study period of around 25 weeks, patients also received therapeutic DPC doses to the scalp every week. Patch tests used Finn chambers with 0.01% DPC on the upper back, scored after 6 days by International Contact Dermatitis Research Group standards. Most of the patients in the cohort were female, and the cohort covered alopecia areata with under or over 50% scalp involvement, alopecia totalis and alopecia universalis. Libraries were combined into a pool for sequencing, and differences in TCR yield between samples came mainly from small differences in library volumes within the pool. In alopecia patients, the study followed how the peripheral blood TCR repertoire changed in vivo over primary and secondary sensitization to diphenylcyclopropenone (DPC), a hapten. Patient blood was sampled pre-sensitization (week 0) and at 2, 6 and about 24 weeks after DPC sensitization. Some 29 alopecia patients provided blood for TCR sequencing at one to four time points (pre-sensitization, 2, 6 and 24 weeks).

To prepare the library, RACE was applied. TCRdb lists the instrument as NextSeq 500. During library preparation, unique molecular identifiers were attached to individual cDNA molecules so that TCRs could be counted quantitatively and reproducibly. Each blood RNA sample was used to sequence both TCR alpha and TCR beta chains. Regarding the original processing steps: Samples had a median of roughly 91,000 TCRs, with a range from roughly 23,224 to 750,000. V, J and CDR3 annotation of the TCR reads was performed with the Decombinator software suite. For the PS versus PT1 abundance plots, all samples were subsampled to the same number of TCRs (28,000). Expanded TCRs were defined as absent before sensitization and observed at least eight times at the 2-week time point. TCRdb reanalyzed the raw reads on its own, using fastp at Q25 for trimming and MiXCR for clone calling, and kept in-frame beta chains. Under each unique CDR3 protein, matching rows form one entry showing the most common genes and DNA. V and J calls and clone size were set by TCRdb, not the authors. Recorded for this sample are under 200,000 distinct CDR3 sequences; 13% to 15% of them occurred a single time. The ten top clones hold less than 2% of the sample.

This clonotype was seen a few times. Its antigen is not yet known. No clone much larger than this one lies a single base away; base qualities are absent. The sample's time point label, decoded: patch test 1, 2 weeks after DPC sensitization. The treatment or condition label for this specimen denotes: therapeutic diphenylcyclopropenone sensitization with weekly scalp DPC. At every patch-test visit, the blood draw took place before the patch test was put on. To be eligible, patients had to be aged 18 to 70, diagnosed with alopecia and judged suitable for DPC therapy, while pregnant patients were excluded. Total RNA was isolated from unfractionated whole blood collected in Tempus Blood RNA tubes. The CDR3 contains 18 residues, cysteine and phenylalanine counted. Here the CDR3 DNA is all that survives: 54 bases in frame from base 1. Looking up the germline V gene (reference sequence) yields CDR1 LNHNV and CDR2 YYDKDF. V is shortened by 0 bases, J by 0 bases, and the region joining them spans 15 bases.

The paper's findings and limits, for the study overall: Repeated subsampling changed both the strength of the expansion versus patch-test correlation and the threshold at which the correlation became significant. Because all patients had alopecia, a presumed autoimmune disease, the immune response of the patients might differ from that of healthy individuals. Expanded TCRs formed significantly more large CDR3 similarity clusters than pre-sensitization or healthy control sets, consistent with antigen-driven responses. A positive correlation was found between the number of PT1 expanded TCRs and patch test score, with significance reached at thresholds 8, 16 and 32 but not 4. The number of TCRs above 1 in 1000 frequency did not change with DPC sensitization; there was no evidence of global repertoire structure alterations.

The TCR originated in a woman aged 25 to 45 with alopecia areata. Some clones in this sample may be carry-over from other donors' samples. In this chain, TRBV15 is recombined with TRBJ2-1; perhaps TRBD2 is the D gene, with 6 bases matching. The source material was whole blood, sampled in connection with sensitization to the hapten diphenylcyclopropenone (DPC). The DNA sequence is as follows: TGTGCCACCAGCAGAGAGGCAACTAGCAGGAGCTCCTACAATGAGCAGTTCTTC. Protein translation: CATSREATSRSSYNEQFF.